The T cell receptor beta chain under discussion was sequenced for a study of blood T cell repertoires in COVID-19. Study details: Spain, Italy and the United States supplied samples that represented acute and convalescent COVID-19.

Methods used by the authors: Reference gene primer amplification yielded estimated nucleated cell counts. This table comes from immunoSEQ multiplex PCR, and its TCRdb copy is limited to in-frame clones, with some not included. That table gives V, J and clone size, and the DNA gave D and trimming. Of 150,000 to 200,000 clones listed, about 81% were seen once; the top ten hold roughly 10%. Germline values: CDR1 MNHEY, CDR2 SVGEGT. CDR3 size: 14 residues. After removal of 5 bases from V and 4 bases from J, the junction contained 5 bases not matched to a gene. The source of this sequence is a human donor in a cohort sampled during active COVID-19. The chain combines TRBV6-2 or TRBV6-3 with TRBJ2-5, with 9 bases identical to TRBD1. The material sequenced was peripheral blood. As DNA, the CDR3 is TGTGCCAGCAGTCAAAGACAGGGGGGAGAGACCCAGTACTTC. Protein product: CASSQRQGGETQYF.